What follows are 20 T cell receptor beta chains derived from one specimen sequenced in a study of blood T cell repertoires in COVID-19. Measured with immunoSEQ multiplex PCR; TCRdb has only the in-frame clones, and not every one. The data show 120,000 or so clones, roughly 69% seen once. Sequencing was performed on peripheral blood. The receptor source for this set is a woman in her 70s with acute or convalescent COVID-19.

The gene calls are TRBV5-1 and TRBJ2-7; 14 bases are shared with TRBD2. V was pared by 3 bases and J by 6 bases, with 8 bases of the junction left unmatched. Germline V CDR1 and CDR2: SGHRS, YFSETQ. The CDR3 has 16 amino acids. CDR3 nucleotides: TGCGCCAGCAGCTCCTCCGGGACTAGCGGGAGCGGCGAGCAGTACTTC. Encoded protein: CASSSSGTSGSGEQYF.

The chain is built from TRBV7-9 and TRBJ2-7; 11 nucleotides align to TRBD2. This CDR3 is 14 amino acids long. Per germline, CDR1 SEHNR and CDR2 FQNEAQ (reference sequence). The V segment lost 2 bases and the J segment 6 bases; nucleotides outside the gene matches: 3. This CDR3 reads CASSLTSGSGEQYF. In DNA form, the CDR3 reads TGTGCCAGCAGCTTAACTAGCGGGAGCGGCGAGCAGTACTTC.

V usage is TRBV30 and J usage is TRBJ2-5; D may be TRBD1 (6 bases). V lost 2 bases and J lost 5, with 21 bases in between. CDR1 is GTSNPN, CDR2 SVGIG, per germline (reference sequence). The CDR3 length is 16 residues. The CDR3, as DNA: TGTGCCTGGAGTCGAACAGGGAGTGGAAAGCGGGAGACCCAGTACTTC. This codes for CAWSRTGSGKRETQYF.

The V call is TRBV5-1, the J call TRBJ2-1; 11 positions agree with TRBD2. Germline assignment: CDR1 SGHRS and CDR2 YFSETQ. Germline trimming cut 4 bases from V and 8 bases from J; bases unmatched to any gene: 20. The CDR3 runs 19 residues. The chain's CDR3 is CASSPRPLAGAPRLDEQFF. In DNA, the CDR3 is TGCGCCAGCAGCCCTCGGCCACTAGCGGGAGCGCCTCGCTTAGATGAGCAGTTCTTC.

The chain employs TRBV2 and TRBJ1-1; no firm D call. The CDR3 sequence is 13 residues long. Germline V gene data show CDR1 as SNHLY and CDR2 as FYNNEI. Trimming shortened V by 5 bases and J by 0 bases, and 7 bases separated the two germline ends. This chain's CDR3 is CASSRWLNTEAFF. The CDR3 bases are TGTGCCAGCAGTCGGTGGTTGAACACTGAAGCTTTCTTT.

The V and J genes are TRBV10-1 and TRBJ2-1, with TRBD2 matching 13 bases. Trimming cost V 3 bases and J 4 bases; bases outside gene matches: 0. The CDR3 contains 15 residues. CDR1 and CDR2 (germline): WNHNN, SYGVQD (reference sequence). Written as DNA, the CDR3 is TGCGCCAGCAGTGAACTAGCGGGAGGGTACAATGAGCAGTTCTTC. This sequence encodes CASSELAGGYNEQFF.

The chain uses TRBV2 and TRBJ2-1; D possibly corresponds to TRBD2 (6 bases). The V gene lost 6 bases and the J gene lost 5 bases, with 17 bases spanning the gap. The CDR3 covers 15 residues. From germline, CDR1 is SNHLY and CDR2 FYNNEI. The CDR3 sequence: CASRYLVEGHNEQFF. The CDR3, as DNA: TGTGCCAGCAGGTATCTGGTGGAGGGACACAATGAGCAGTTCTTC.

This clone was seen a handful of times. This rearrangement joins TRBV3-1 (or the pseudogene TRBV3-2) to TRBJ2-7; D is uncertain. The V gene lost 4 bases and the J gene lost 2 bases, with 15 bases spanning the gap. The CDR3 is 15 amino acids. Germline CDR1 and CDR2: LGHDT and YNNKEL (reference sequence). The CDR3: CASSPRAGGTYEQYF. The CDR3 DNA is TGTGCCAGCAGCCCCCGCGCAGGTGGAACCTACGAGCAGTACTTC.

This clone was seen a handful of times. The chain employs TRBV5-1 and TRBJ1-1; 7 bases are a match to TRBD1. Germline V lookup: CDR1 SGHRS, CDR2 YFSETQ. V was clipped by 2 bases and J by 1 base; unmatched bases: 2. This CDR3 has 14 amino acids. The CDR3 sequence: CASSLEGANTEAFF. The CDR3 nucleotides are TGCGCCAGCAGCTTAGAGGGGGCGAACACTGAAGCTTTCTTT.

This chain joins TRBV10-1 and TRBJ1-1; D perhaps matches TRBD1 (6 bases). The length of the CDR3 is 15 residues. CDR1 and CDR2 from the germline V gene are WNHNN and SYGVQD (reference sequence). Trimming removed 0 bases from V and 1 base from J, with 9 bases in between. The CDR3, as DNA: TGCGCCAGCAGTGAGTCACTAGGGGGGAACACTGAAGCTTTCTTT. Translating it yields CASSESLGGNTEAFF.

V is TRBV6-2 or TRBV6-3 and J is TRBJ2-2; 10 positions agree with TRBD2. J gave up 5 bases and V 5 bases, and 5 bases lay outside the gene matches. The V gene's germline CDR1 is MNHEY and CDR2 SVGEGT. This CDR3 has 15 residues. CDR3 loop: CASSRTSGSTGELFF. The CDR3 DNA reads as TGTGCCAGCAGTCGGACTAGCGGTTCGACCGGGGAGCTGTTTTTT.

The gene calls are TRBV5-1 and TRBJ2-7, with a tentative D call TRBD2 (6 bases). The germline gives CDR1 SGHRS, CDR2 YFSETQ. The CDR3 spans 14 residues. Trimming took 0 bases from V and 7 from J, leaving 14 bases between them. CDR3 loop: CASSLAGAGSEQYF. The CDR3 DNA is TGCGCCAGCAGCTTGGCTGGGGCCGGGAGTGAGCAGTACTTC.

This sequence joins TRBV7-2 and TRBJ2-1; D perhaps matches TRBD2 (7 bases). CDR3 size: 17 residues. V lost 3 bases to trimming and J lost 6 bases, with 21 bases between them. The germline gives CDR1 SGHTA, CDR2 FQGNSA. Here the CDR3 reads CASSFTAAGAMFNEQFF. The DNA of the CDR3 is TGTGCCAGCAGCTTCACCGCCGCGGGGGCGATGTTCAATGAGCAGTTCTTC.

This rearrangement joins TRBV5-1 to TRBJ2-1, with 12 nucleotides matching TRBD2. Per the germline V gene, CDR1 is SGHRS and CDR2 is YFSETQ. J was trimmed by 7 bases and V by 4 bases; bases with no gene match: 3. This CDR3 is built from 14 residues. Here the CDR3 DNA reads TGCGCCAGCAGCGGACTAGCGGGGAGAAATGAGCAGTTCTTC. It encodes CASSGLAGRNEQFF.

This sequence joins TRBV4-3 and TRBJ1-1; 8 nucleotides agree with TRBD1. The CDR3 has 14 residues. V gave up 2 bases and J gave up 8 bases; unmatched junction bases: 7. Per the germline V gene, CDR1 is LGHNA and CDR2 is YSLEER. The DNA for the CDR3 is TGCGCCAGCAGCCAATCTTCAGGGGGCTACGAAGCTTTCTTT. Translating it yields CASSQSSGGYEAFF.

V gene TRBV6-4 combines with J gene TRBJ2-3; 13 bases are shared with TRBD2. The junction had 10 bases not matched to a gene; V was cut back by 10 bases and J by 6 bases. Germline V gene lookup returns CDR1 MRHNA and CDR2 SNTAGT. The CDR3 covers 15 residues. DNA for the CDR3: TGTGCCATCATCACCGGGACTAGCGGGACGGATACGCAGTATTTT. This gives the protein CAIITGTSGTDTQYF.

The rearrangement links TRBV5-1 to TRBJ2-2; 9 bases fit TRBD2. In germline, CDR1 is SGHRS, CDR2 YFSETQ. The CDR3 covers 15 residues. Unmatched junction bases numbered 6, after V lost 5 bases and J lost 4 bases. The CDR3 DNA follows: TGCGCCAGCAGACCTAGCGGGATTACCACCGGGGAGCTGTTTTTT. This translates into CASRPSGITTGELFF. Supplemented by reference TRBV5-1 and TRBJ2-2, the full variable domain reads KAGVTQTPRYLIKTRGQQVTLSCSPISGHRSVSWYQQTPGQGLQFLFEYFSETQRNKGNFPGRFSGRQFSNSRSEMNVSTLELGDSALYLCASRPSGITTGELFFGEGSRLTVL.

V is TRBV27 and J is TRBJ1-3, with 9 positions matching TRBD1. The germline V gene has CDR1 MNHEY and CDR2 SMNVEV (reference sequence). With 4 bases clipped from V and 2 bases from J, the junction kept 6 bases outside the gene matches. The CDR3 contains 16 residues. The CDR3 is CASSSKDRGPGNTIYF. In DNA, the CDR3 is TGTGCCAGCAGTTCCAAGGACAGGGGACCTGGAAACACCATATATTTT.

The V and J genes are TRBV3-1 (or the pseudogene TRBV3-2) and TRBJ2-7, with 10 bases that match TRBD1. CDR1 LGHDT and CDR2 YNNKEL come from the germline V gene (reference sequence). V lost 4 bases and J lost 3; bases outside the gene matches: 9. This CDR3 is 16 amino acids long. The CDR3 nucleotides are TGTGCCAGCAGCCGCCTTCCGGGACAGGGGATCTACGAGCAGTACTTC. Translated, it gives CASSRLPGQGIYEQYF.

The gene calls are TRBV6-5 and TRBJ2-5; 8 bases are shared with TRBD1. In germline, CDR1 is MNHEY, CDR2 SVGAGI. This CDR3 has 15 residues. The ends lost 6 bases at V and 3 bases at J; junction bases unmatched: 9. In DNA form, the CDR3 reads TGTGCCAGCAGCTCCTGGACAGGGAAGGAAGAGACCCAGTACTTC. This codes for CASSSWTGKEETQYF.